This T cell receptor (beta chain) was profiled in a study of blood T cell repertoires in COVID-19 (dated by TCRdb to 2020 to 2021). In terms of the full investigation: The collaborator samples originated in the United States, Italy and Spain and spanned the acute and convalescent phases of COVID-19. The repertoires were released in a freely available public database intended as a resource for research on the immune response to SARS-CoV-2. The material from the prospective study consisted of cDNA or gDNA derived from T cells, B-cell-depleted T cells, or PBMCs. Subjects who had been exposed to COVID-19, were actively infected with it, or had recovered from it provided the deeply sampled blood TCRbeta repertoires that made up the dataset. Where available, HLA class I and class II types were obtained from metadata supplied by the sample provider rather than from assay-based typing. A de-identified subject ID, COVID-19 status, age in years and sex were almost always included in the sample metadata. The samples were drawn from the first 160 participants of the ongoing ImmuneRACE study and from over a thousand subjects provided by 6 global collaborators.

Trimming at the junction amounts to 6 bases on V and 3 bases on J, and the germline ends lie 14 bases apart. The germline V gene specifies SQVTM as CDR1 and ANQGSEA as CDR2. Reading from cysteine to phenylalanine, the CDR3 counts 13 amino acids. Just the 39-base CDR3 DNA is kept, in frame starting at base 1. As regards this clone: Its antigen is still unknown. No much larger clonotype is one base removed from it; base qualities were not supplied.

TCRbeta CDR3 regions were amplified from genomic DNA using the immunoSEQ Assay, a bias-controlled multiplex PCR. For the original study's pipeline: The number of nucleated cells in each sample was estimated from the amplification of reference gene primers within the assay. Sequence reads were collapsed and filtered to measure the absolute abundance of every unique TCRbeta CDR3 rearrangement. For each sample, productive Simpson clonality was calculated as the square root of Simpson's diversity index across productive rearrangements. In its TCRdb copy, this immuneACCESS table keeps in-frame sequences only and misses some clones. Where compared with another copy, unresolved V genes explain less than half of these, and the others have no known cause. V, J and clone size are those of that table, while D and trimming were read from the DNA. For this sample there are some 200,000 clones; 84% appear just once. The ten largest account for about 2.9% of the sample.

The full study reports these points: The quantity of clinical and demographic metadata differed by source and by participant and was supplied without curation.

A second Seattle source provided samples from volunteer blood donors who had recovered from COVID-19. Whole blood was collected in K2EDTA tubes by collaborating institutions according to the institutions' own protocols. Collaborator samples were shipped for TCRbeta analysis as frozen whole blood, isolated PBMCs, or DNA extracted from either sample type. The chain uses TRBV29-1 and TRBJ1-1, with the D gene not confidently named. This TCR was sampled from a woman aged 25-40 years who had recovered from COVID-19. Material: peripheral blood. CDR3 protein: CSVHLGRDTEAFF. The sequence in DNA is TGCAGCGTGCACCTCGGGAGGGACACTGAAGCTTTCTTT.